The clone carrying this T cell receptor (beta chain) has only a few counts. Antigen unknown. The graft donor-derived T-allo10 cells reportedly recognize host alloantigens, are anergic, and suppress alloantigen-specifically. This entry belongs to a study of type 1 regulatory T cells. Study context: T-allo10 is a Tr1-enriched, alloantigen-specific CD4 T cell product made in vitro.

TCRdb analysed the reads with MiXCR anew, one entry per CDR3 protein. The profile shows fewer than 70,000 distinct CDR3 sequences, 63% of them singletons. Sequenced input: cultured T cells, either the whole culture or a sorted T cell fraction (not recorded which). Documented subset: Tr1-enriched cell product generated in vitro against host alloantigens. This TCR was sampled from a human donor in good health.

CDR3 region: CASSLGRSGPTDTQYF. The CDR3 DNA reads TGTGCCAGCAGCTTAGGGCGGAGCGGACCCACAGATACGCAGTATTTT. The chain has TRBV11-1 and TRBJ2-3, with D perhaps TRBD2 (5 bases). This CDR3 spans 16 amino acids. V lost 1 base to trimming and J lost 2 bases, with 13 bases between them. Germline-derived CDR1 and CDR2 are SGHAT and FQDESV (reference sequence).